One and the same sample provided the 30 T cell receptor beta chains below, sequenced in a study of blood T cell repertoires in COVID-19. The assay was immunoSEQ multiplex PCR, and TCRdb's table has in-frame clones only and misses some. Among approximately 110,000 clones listed, roughly two thirds were seen once. Sequenced sample: peripheral blood. Source of these receptors: an elderly man with acute or convalescent COVID-19.

This chain connects TRBV18 to TRBJ2-5; D ambiguous. V lost 0 bases and J 5 bases, leaving 13 bases between the germline ends. The germline V gene has CDR1 KGHSH and CDR2 LQKENI. The CDR3 runs to 15 residues. CDR3 in amino acids: CASSPPMPSRETQYF. The CDR3 DNA reads as TGTGCCAGCTCACCACCTATGCCGTCACGGGAGACCCAGTACTTC.

The chain combines TRBV18 with TRBJ2-3; the match to TRBD2 covers 12 bases. This CDR3 spans 15 amino acids. V lost 3 bases and J lost 5; bases outside the gene matches: 3. From germline, CDR1 is KGHSH and CDR2 LQKENI. The CDR3 DNA follows: TGTGCCAGCTCACCCGGACTAGCGGGGCTAGATACGCAGTATTTT. Translation gives CASSPGLAGLDTQYF.

V gene TRBV4-1 combines with J gene TRBJ1-6; unclear D gene. This CDR3 contains 15 residues. Trimming stripped 5 bases from V and 5 bases from J, with 13 bases between. Germline V gives CDR1 MGHRA, CDR2 YSYEKL. The CDR3 region has the DNA TGCGCCAGCAGCTTTAGTACTCTCAATAATTCACCCCTCCACTTT. It yields the protein CASSFSTLNNSPLHF.

This clone was observed at least ten times. The chain couples TRBV20-1 to TRBJ1-2; the D gene is possibly TRBD1 (5 bases). V shed 3 bases and J shed 6 bases, with 14 bases lying between them. This CDR3 has 13 amino acids. The V gene's germline CDR1 is DFQATT and CDR2 SNEGSKA (reference sequence). The CDR3 is CSASKGKVDGYTF. DNA of the CDR3: TGCAGTGCTAGTAAGGGGAAGGTTGATGGCTACACCTTC.

The chain combines TRBV18 with TRBJ1-1; D is uncertain. Germline values: CDR1 KGHSH, CDR2 LQKENI. There are 13 residues in the CDR3. V lost 7 bases and J lost 4, with 13 bases in between. The chain's CDR3 is CASYGLGGTEAFF. The DNA for the CDR3 is TGTGCCAGCTATGGATTGGGAGGCACTGAAGCTTTCTTT.

The chain employs TRBV27 and TRBJ2-1; 8 bases are a match to TRBD2. The CDR3 sequence is 14 residues long. CDR1 and CDR2 (germline): MNHEY, SMNVEV (reference sequence). The ends lost 7 bases at V and 2 bases at J; junction bases unmatched: 4. CDR3 region: CASKPGLAYNEQFF. In nucleotides, the CDR3 is TGTGCCAGCAAACCGGGACTAGCCTACAATGAGCAGTTCTTC.

The chain uses TRBV15 and TRBJ1-1, with 9 bases lining up with TRBD1. After removal of 2 bases from V and 4 bases from J, the junction contained 8 bases not matched to a gene. From germline, CDR1 is LNHNV and CDR2 YYDKDF (reference sequence). The CDR3 runs to 16 residues. The CDR3 protein is CATSRLYRGPGTEAFF. The DNA of the CDR3 is TGTGCCACCAGCAGATTATACAGGGGGCCGGGCACTGAAGCTTTCTTT.

The V gene is TRBV5-1, the J gene TRBJ1-2; D remains unclear. Germline-derived CDR1 and CDR2 are SGHRS and YFSETQ. Trimming took 3 bases from V and 3 from J, leaving 9 bases between them. This CDR3 is 13 amino acids long. This CDR3 is CASSSRADYGYTF. The CDR3 DNA reads as TGCGCCAGCAGCTCGCGGGCTGACTATGGCTACACCTTC.

This clone was detected only a few times. The V call is TRBV24-1, the J call TRBJ2-3; D possibly corresponds to TRBD2 (5 bases). The CDR3 is 12 amino acids. CDR1 and CDR2 from the germline V gene are KGHDR and SFDVKD. CDR3 protein: CAVGVSTDTQYF. The CDR3 DNA sequence: TGTGCGGTCGGGGTAAGCACAGATACGCAGTATTTT.

This clone was seen ten or more times. The chain is built from TRBV29-1 and TRBJ2-1; TRBD1 aligns across 7 bases. This CDR3 spans 13 amino acids. Per germline, CDR1 SQVTM and CDR2 ANQGSEA. J gave up 4 bases and V 7 bases, and 7 bases lay outside the gene matches. The chain's CDR3 is CSGGQDLYNEQFF. CDR3 sequence (DNA): TGCAGCGGAGGACAGGACCTTTACAATGAGCAGTTCTTC.

V usage is TRBV19 and J usage is TRBJ2-3; no firm D call. CDR3 length equals 12 residues. Per germline, CDR1 LNHDA and CDR2 SQIVND (reference sequence). V was cut by 7 bases and J by 0 bases, with 5 bases left in between. CDR3 region: CASTGSTDTQYF. DNA of the CDR3: TGTGCCAGTACCGGGAGCACAGATACGCAGTATTTT. Variable domain in full (rest from reference TRBV19 and TRBJ2-3): DGGITQSPKYLFRKEGQNVTLSCEQNLNHDAMYWYRQDPGQGLRLIYYSQIVNDFQKGDIAEGYSVSREKKESFPLTVTSAQKNPTAFYLCASTGSTDTQYFGPGTRLTVL.

The genes are TRBV28 and TRBJ1-3; a weak D match, TRBD1 (5 bases). Trimming took off 8 bases at V and 5 bases at J, with 13 bases between the two ends. The germline V gene has CDR1 MDHEN and CDR2 SYDVKM. This CDR3 contains 13 residues. The CDR3 spells CASGTSQRNTIYF. CDR3 DNA: TGTGCCAGCGGGACTTCGCAGCGAAACACCATATATTTT.

This clone was observed at least ten times. The chain uses TRBV19 and TRBJ1-5, with 7 bases matching TRBD1. Germline CDR1 is LNHDA and CDR2 is SQIVND (reference sequence). The length of the CDR3 is 14 residues. The V segment lost 7 bases and the J segment 3 bases; nucleotides outside the gene matches: 6. The CDR3 DNA reads as TGTGCCAGTACTAAGGGACAGTACAATCAGCCCCAGCATTTT. This gives the protein CASTKGQYNQPQHF.

As DNA, the CDR3 is TGTGCCACCACCATGTTTGGGGAGATGAACACTGAAGCTTTCTTT. Protein: CATTMFGEMNTEAFF. This sequence joins TRBV15 and TRBJ1-1; D ambiguous. The CDR3 is 15 amino acids. V lost 7 bases, J lost 0 bases, and 15 bases lay in between. CDR1 LNHNV and CDR2 YYDKDF come from the germline V gene (reference sequence).

The chain links TRBV27 to TRBJ2-7; TRBD2 aligns across 10 bases. From germline, CDR1 is MNHEY and CDR2 SMNVEV (reference sequence). With V trimmed by 2 bases and J by 4 bases, 8 bases remained unmatched. CDR3 size: 16 residues. The CDR3 DNA reads as TGTGCCAGCAGTTTAGCCGGGGGGACTAGCGATTACGAGCAGTACTTC. Protein: CASSLAGGTSDYEQYF.

The genes are TRBV10-3 and TRBJ2-7; 8 positions match TRBD1. V gave up 2 bases and J gave up 5 bases; unmatched junction bases: 8. The CDR3 contains 15 residues. Germline V gives CDR1 ENHRY, CDR2 SYGVKD. This chain's CDR3 is CAISETGTGEDEQYF. The CDR3 DNA follows: TGTGCCATCAGTGAGACCGGGACAGGCGAGGACGAGCAGTACTTC.

This chain joins TRBV7-2 and TRBJ2-5; D is possibly TRBD1 (6 bases). The CDR3 has 15 residues. Germline loops: CDR1 SGHTA, CDR2 FQGNSA. The germline V and J ends were trimmed by 0 bases and 5 bases, with 13 bases remaining between them. Written as DNA, the CDR3 is TGTGCCAGCAGCTTAGCGGGGGCTTCGGGGGAGACCCAGTACTTC. Protein sequence: CASSLAGASGETQYF.

This chain links TRBV7-9 with TRBJ2-5, with D tentatively TRBD2 (6 bases). Germline CDR1 is SEHNR and CDR2 is FQNEAQ (reference sequence). The CDR3 is made up of 12 amino acids. Trimming removed 6 bases from V and 5 bases from J, with 10 bases in between. CDR3 sequence: CASSLRGETQYF. In nucleotides, the CDR3 is TGTGCCAGCAGTCTCCGGGGGGAGACCCAGTACTTC.

V and J are TRBV10-3 and TRBJ2-3; D unresolved. The germline V gene encodes CDR1 ENHRY and CDR2 SYGVKD. The length of the CDR3 is 15 residues. V gave up 2 bases and J gave up 0 bases, with 9 bases separating them. CDR3 sequence reads: CAISEDAYSTDTQYF. The CDR3 nucleotides read TGTGCCATCAGTGAGGATGCCTATAGCACAGATACGCAGTATTTT.

The chain couples TRBV19 to TRBJ2-1; 10 bases line up with TRBD2. V dropped 6 bases and J dropped 10; count of bases not matched to a gene: 12. The CDR3 runs to 15 residues. Per germline, CDR1 LNHDA and CDR2 SQIVND (reference sequence). The CDR3 region has the DNA TGTGCCAGTAGAGATAGGGGACTAGCGTTTGTCGAGCAGTTCTTC. Protein sequence: CASRDRGLAFVEQFF.

Only one count was recorded for this clone. The V gene is TRBV4-3, the J gene TRBJ2-7, with 7 bases that match TRBD2. Unmatched junction bases numbered 4, after V lost 1 base and J lost 4 bases. Germline CDR1 LGHNA, CDR2 YSLEER. The CDR3 spans 14 residues. The CDR3 DNA reads as TGCGCCAGCAGCCAAGGGGGGGGAGCGTACGAGCAGTACTTC. Protein: CASSQGGGAYEQYF.

The CDR3 region is CASSLSQGAYEQYF. In DNA, the CDR3 is TGTGCCAGCAGTTTAAGCCAGGGGGCCTACGAGCAGTACTTC. The chain employs TRBV28 and TRBJ2-7; 7 nucleotides align to TRBD1. The V gene's germline CDR1 is MDHEN and CDR2 SYDVKM. This CDR3 is 14 amino acids long. Germline trimming cut 2 bases from V and 2 bases from J; bases unmatched to any gene: 3.

The chain recombines TRBV4-1 with TRBJ1-1; unclear D gene. CDR3 length: 14 residues. Germline CDR1 is MGHRA and CDR2 is YSYEKL. Trimming took 4 bases from V and 4 from J, leaving 13 bases between them. The CDR3 sequence is CASSLEKEATEAFF. Here the CDR3 DNA reads TGCGCCAGCAGCCTAGAGAAGGAGGCCACTGAAGCTTTCTTT.

The chain employs TRBV6-2 or TRBV6-3 and TRBJ2-2; the match to TRBD2 covers 9 bases. Per germline, CDR1 MNHEY and CDR2 SVGEGT. J lost 5 bases, V lost 2 bases, and 9 bases had no gene match. There are 17 residues in the CDR3. CDR3 coding DNA: TGTGCCAGCAGTTACGAGGCGGGAGGGCCGAGAACCGGGGAGCTGTTTTTT. Its protein is CASSYEAGGPRTGELFF.

The sample holds a few counts of this clone. The chain joins TRBV19 to TRBJ2-7, with D maybe TRBD2 (6 bases). This CDR3 spans 15 amino acids. With 3 bases removed from V and 0 bases from J, the gap between germline ends came to 12 bases. Per germline, CDR1 LNHDA and CDR2 SQIVND (reference sequence). CDR3 region: CASSIGDWSSYEQYF. DNA for the CDR3: TGTGCCAGTAGTATCGGGGACTGGAGCTCCTACGAGCAGTACTTC.

In this sample, this clone turned up once. The chain employs TRBV12-1 and TRBJ1-2; TRBD1, as called in the table, went unchecked against the DNA. TRBV12-1 is a known pseudogene. The CDR3 is 18 amino acids. CDR3 coding DNA: TGTGCCAGCAGCTTCCAACCCCACTCGGGCAGGGGAATCTATGGCTACACCTTC. Protein product: CASSFQPHSGRGIYGYTF.

This chain links TRBV9 with TRBJ1-1; tentative D call: TRBD1 (5 bases). With 4 bases removed from V and 2 bases from J, the gap between germline ends came to 9 bases. The CDR3 extends over 13 amino acids. CDR1 and CDR2 (germline): SGDLS, YYNGEE. The CDR3 DNA sequence: TGTGCCAGCAGCACCAGGGTAAACACTGAAGCTTTCTTT. Amino acids: CASSTRVNTEAFF.

The chain couples TRBV19 to TRBJ2-3; 8 positions agree with TRBD1. V lost 3 bases, J lost 4 bases, and 9 bases stayed unmatched. The CDR3 extends over 16 amino acids. The germline V gene has CDR1 LNHDA and CDR2 SQIVND (reference sequence). The CDR3 loop is CASSILAGGNSDTQYF. Written as DNA, the CDR3 is TGTGCCAGTAGTATTTTGGCAGGGGGCAATTCAGATACGCAGTATTTT.

V usage is TRBV2 and J usage is TRBJ2-7, with 7 nucleotides matching TRBD1. Trimming removed 3 bases from V and 6 bases from J; junction bases left unmatched: 5. The germline V gene has CDR1 SNHLY and CDR2 FYNNEI. The CDR3 is made up of 13 amino acids. In DNA form, the CDR3 reads TGTGCCAGCAGTGACCCGACAGGGCTCGAGCAGTACTTC. Amino acids: CASSDPTGLEQYF.

The gene calls are TRBV7-9 and TRBJ1-3; D is possibly TRBD1 (6 bases). The V and J ends lost 3 bases and 0 bases respectively, with 9 bases between them. In germline, CDR1 is SEHNR, CDR2 FQNEAQ (reference sequence). This CDR3 has 15 amino acids. CDR3 region: CASSFGQHSGNTIYF. The CDR3, as DNA: TGTGCCAGCAGCTTCGGACAGCACTCTGGAAACACCATATATTTT.